This is a list of T cell receptor beta chains from one sample in a study of cytomegalovirus exposure and HLA in healthy donors. Measured with immunoSEQ multiplex PCR; TCRdb has only the in-frame clones, and not every one. The data show fewer than 200,000 clones, with 76% seen just once and around 0.71% held by the top ten. Specimen: PBMCs. All receptors derive from a female donor in good health and CMV-seronegative. Both conserved end residues are trimmed from each CDR3.

length: 9
V: TRBV28
CDR3: ASSRVYEQY

length: 18
V: TRBV13
CDR3: ASSQRRGTSGRAVHNEQF

length: 13
V: TRBV14
CDR3: ASSQELAGGHTQY

length: 9
V: TRBV20-1
CDR3: SALRQNGYT

length: 10
V: TRBV30
CDR3: AWSRGATEAF

length: 11
V: TRBV14
CDR3: ASSQNPGGELF

length: 14
V: TRBV27
CDR3: ASSLLSAGEMGEAF

length: 14
V: TRBV7-3
CDR3: ASSSQGAGVNTEAF

length: 14
V: TRBV19
CDR3: ASSEAGTGGFTEAF

length: 14
V: TRBV4-1
CDR3: ASSQRLASRTDTQY

length: 13
V: TRBV28
CDR3: ASSLVTSGTHTQY

length: 9
V: TRBV10-3
CDR3: AVAGGLEAF

length: 12
V: TRBV19
CDR3: ASSMRADQETQY